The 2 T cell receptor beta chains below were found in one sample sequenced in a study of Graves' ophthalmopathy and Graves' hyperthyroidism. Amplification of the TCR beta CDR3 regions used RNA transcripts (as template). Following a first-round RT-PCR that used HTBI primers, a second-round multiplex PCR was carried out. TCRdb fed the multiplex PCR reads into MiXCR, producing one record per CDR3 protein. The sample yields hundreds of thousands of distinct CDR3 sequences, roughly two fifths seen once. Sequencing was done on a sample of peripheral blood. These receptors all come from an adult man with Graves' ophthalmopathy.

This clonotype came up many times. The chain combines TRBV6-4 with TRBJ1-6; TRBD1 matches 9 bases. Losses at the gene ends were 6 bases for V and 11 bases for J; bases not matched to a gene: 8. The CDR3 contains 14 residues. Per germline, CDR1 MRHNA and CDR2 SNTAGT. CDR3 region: CASRGTGNAAPLHF. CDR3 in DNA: TGTGCCAGCAGGGGGACAGGGAATGCGGCACCCCTCCACTTT.

CDR3 bases: TGTGCCAGCAGCGCAGGAGGACAGGGGGCGTTCTGGGCTTTCTTT. It specifies CASSAGGQGAFWAFF. V is TRBV9 and J is TRBJ1-1, with 11 nucleotides matching TRBD1. The germline V gene has CDR1 SGDLS and CDR2 YYNGEE. The CDR3 runs to 15 residues. V was clipped by 3 bases and J by 11 bases; unmatched bases: 12.